Presented here are 10 T cell receptor beta chains from one specimen sequenced in a study of blood T cell repertoires in COVID-19. Libraries were prepared by immunoSEQ multiplex PCR; TCRdb keeps only in-frame clonotypes and omits some of them. The sample includes more than 200,000 clones, about 88% of them seen just once. Source material: peripheral blood. Receptors were obtained from a man between 65 and 85 years old with acute or convalescent COVID-19.

The chain recombines TRBV28 with TRBJ1-3; D is ambiguous. V lost 4 bases and J 2 bases, leaving 12 bases between the germline ends. This CDR3 region has 15 residues. Germline assignment: CDR1 MDHEN and CDR2 SYDVKM. CDR3 residues: CASSSTAGPGNTIYF. In DNA form, the CDR3 reads TGTGCCAGCAGTTCAACGGCGGGTCCTGGAAACACCATATATTTT.

The rearrangement links TRBV14 to TRBJ2-7; TRBD2 agrees at 10 bases. The CDR3 extends over 17 amino acids. V trimming: 2 bases; J trimming: 7 bases; junction bases outside the gene matches: 14. CDR1 and CDR2 from the germline V gene are SGHDN and FVKESK. The CDR3, as DNA: TGTGCCAGCAGCCAAAGACCATCTAGCGGGAGCAAGGGAGAGCAGTACTTC. Protein product: CASSQRPSSGSKGEQYF. Full variable domain (rest looked up from reference TRBV14 and TRBJ2-7): EAGVTQFPSHSVIEKGQTVTLRCDPISGHDNLYWYRRVMGKEIKFLLHFVKESKQDESGMPNNRFLAERTGGTYSTLKVQPAELEDSGVYFCASSQRPSSGSKGEQYFGPGTRLTVT.

The chain employs TRBV19 and TRBJ2-2; 7 bases map to TRBD1. CDR1 is LNHDA, CDR2 SQIVND, per germline (reference sequence). V dropped 6 bases and J dropped 0; count of bases not matched to a gene: 1. The CDR3 is 14 residues long. In nucleotides, the CDR3 is TGTGCCAGTAGCGGGACAGCGAACACCGGGGAGCTGTTTTTT. Translated: CASSGTANTGELFF.

The V and J genes are TRBV3-1 (or the pseudogene TRBV3-2) and TRBJ2-7; 10 nucleotides match TRBD1. This CDR3 is built from 16 residues. The J segment lost 1 base and the V segment lost 4 bases, leaving 7 bases of the junction unmatched. The germline V gene has CDR1 LGHDT and CDR2 YNNKEL (reference sequence). CDR3 sequence (DNA): TGTGCCAGCAGCCCTCAGACGGGACAGGGGTCCTACGAGCAGTACTTC. This encodes CASSPQTGQGSYEQYF.

The V call is TRBV2, the J call TRBJ2-3; possibly TRBD2 for D (6 bases). The CDR3 loop spans 14 amino acids. Germline V gene sequence: CDR1 SNHLY, CDR2 FYNNEI. V lost 9 bases to trimming and J lost 1 base, with 14 bases between them. This CDR3 reads CASEGDSRTDTQYF. CDR3 nucleotides: TGTGCCAGTGAAGGGGACTCGCGCACAGATACGCAGTATTTT.

This clone appeared once. The chain links TRBV5-1 to TRBJ2-1, with 9 positions matching TRBD2. The CDR3 consists of 18 residues. The V and J ends lost 2 bases and 7 bases, in that order; junction bases with no gene match: 16. The germline CDR1 and CDR2 sequences are SGHRS and YFSETQ. CDR3 coding DNA: TGCGCCAGCAGCTTTCTGGCGGGAGGTAGCGGGAGTGAAAATGAGCAGTTCTTC. Translated: CASSFLAGGSGSENEQFF.

Note on this clone: Other DNA sequences in the sample encode the same CDR3. The V gene is TRBV9, the J gene TRBJ1-3; D might be TRBD1 (5 bases). Trimming stripped 2 bases from V and 0 bases from J, with 9 bases between. CDR1 and CDR2 (germline): SGDLS, YYNGEE. This CDR3 contains 15 residues. The CDR3 loop reads CASSVGGGSGNTIYF. CDR3 nucleotide sequence: TGTGCCAGCAGCGTGGGCGGGGGCTCTGGAAACACCATATATTTT.

This sequence joins TRBV6-5 and TRBJ2-3; TRBD1 matches at 7 bases. The CDR3 totals 13 residues. After removal of 6 bases from V and 1 base from J, the junction contained 1 base not matched to a gene. CDR1 and CDR2 from the germline V gene are MNHEY and SVGAGI. This chain's CDR3 is CASRTGGTDTQYF. As DNA, the CDR3 is TGTGCCAGCAGAACAGGGGGCACAGATACGCAGTATTTT.

The chain is built from TRBV18 and TRBJ2-5, with 9 positions matching TRBD1. V shed 0 bases and J 5 bases; nucleotides not matched to a gene: 4. Germline V CDR1 and CDR2: KGHSH, LQKENI. There are 15 residues in the CDR3. The CDR3 is CASSPPQGARETQYF. CDR3 nucleotide sequence: TGTGCCAGCTCACCACCACAGGGGGCTCGGGAGACCCAGTACTTC.

The chain has TRBV28 and TRBJ2-7, with TRBD2 matching over 7 bases. The length of the CDR3 is 12 residues. CDR1 and CDR2 (germline): MDHEN, SYDVKM. V shed 7 bases, J shed 2 bases, and the junction held 2 bases outside the gene matches. As DNA, the CDR3 is TGTGCCAGCACAGGACTAGCCTACGAGCAGTACTTC. It is translated as CASTGLAYEQYF.